The entry below describes one TCR beta chain. Its antigen is unidentified. CDR3 length: 14 amino acids. Trimming took off 5 bases at V and 3 bases at J, with 14 bases between the two ends. Germline V gives CDR1 MNHEY, CDR2 SMNVEV (reference sequence). The sort gate was single viable CD3+CD4+CD8-CD45RO+ cells for memory CD4+ T cells. Serum IgG to CMV pp150, pp28, p38 and p52 defined serostatus. The sample is drawn from a study of memory CD4+ T cells and cytomegalovirus serostatus. About the research overall: Donors were healthy Belgian adults, 10 or so CMV seropositive and approximately 25 seronegative.

Study-wide findings and caveats: Of 150 to 200 reported CMV TCRbeta sequences, under 70 were found in memory CD4+ repertoires. The CMV-associated TCR signature appears largely within the CD4+ memory repertoire.

The method was immunoSEQ multiplex PCR; TCRdb's version includes in-frame clones alone and lacks a portion of them. Seen here are over 35,000 clones, around 82% observed once, and the top ten hold nearly 0.95%. The sequenced sample consisted of memory CD4+ T cells from blood. This clonotype was obtained from an adult in good health and CMV-seronegative. The genes are TRBV27 and TRBJ2-7; maybe TRBD2 (5 bases). The DNA for the CDR3 is TGTGCCAGCAGTGCCCACAAAAGCGGCTACGAGCAGTACTTC. Encoded protein: CASSAHKSGYEQYF.